Each of the 22 T cell receptor beta chains below was sequenced from the same sample in a study of blood T cell repertoires in COVID-19 (dated by TCRdb to 2018 to 2021). The library relied on the immunoSEQ multiplex PCR assay. TCRdb provides this immuneACCESS table in a form limited to in-frame rearrangements. Some clones are lacking; in checked studies, under half of them reflect an unresolved V gene, and why the rest are absent is not known. This sample is represented by approximately 240,000 clones; 83% of them were singletons. Roughly 1.2% of the sample rests with the top ten. Specimen: peripheral blood. These receptors all come from a woman aged 30 to 39 with COVID-19, enrolled during active disease.

This chain connects TRBV18 to TRBJ2-7; tentatively, D is TRBD1 (6 bases). In germline, CDR1 is KGHSH, CDR2 LQKENI. This CDR3 contains 14 residues. V was cut by 2 bases and J by 3 bases, with 11 bases left in between. The CDR3, as DNA: TGTGCCAGCTCACCAGACCGACAGGTCTACGAGCAGTACTTC. This codes for CASSPDRQVYEQYF.

To note about this clone: Other DNA sequences of this sample code for an identical CDR3. This rearrangement joins TRBV2 to TRBJ1-2, with 7 bases lining up with TRBD1. The germline CDR1 and CDR2 sequences are SNHLY and FYNNEI. Trimming at V came to 1 base and at J to 4 bases, leaving 0 bases not matched to a gene. The length of the CDR3 is 13 residues. CDR3 nucleotide sequence: TGTGCCAGCAGTGAAGGGACAGGCTATGGCTACACCTTC. It is translated as CASSEGTGYGYTF. Full variable domain (rest looked up from reference TRBV2 and TRBJ1-2): EPEVTQTPSHQVTQMGQEVILRCVPISNHLYFYWYRQILGQKVEFLVSFYNNEISEKSEIFDDQFSVERPDGSNFTLKIRSTKLEDSAMYFCASSEGTGYGYTFGSGTRLTVV.

The V call is TRBV6-2 or TRBV6-3, the J call TRBJ2-5; 7 nucleotides agree with TRBD2. V gave up 5 bases and J gave up 9 bases; unmatched junction bases: 3. The CDR3 has 11 amino acids. Germline assignment: CDR1 MNHEY and CDR2 SVGEGT. The CDR3 region has the DNA TGTGCCAGCAGTCCAGGACTAGCCCAGTACTTC. It codes for CASSPGLAQYF.

The chain has TRBV28 and TRBJ2-1; the D gene is possibly TRBD2 (5 bases). Trimming took 2 bases from V and 7 from J, leaving 12 bases between them. CDR1 is MDHEN and CDR2 is SYDVKM in the germline V gene. The CDR3 runs to 14 residues. CDR3 residues: CASSLGGETNEQFF. The CDR3, as DNA: TGTGCCAGCAGTTTAGGTGGGGAGACAAATGAGCAGTTCTTC.

This clone was picked up one time. V and J are TRBV2 and TRBJ1-6; TRBD1 agrees at 7 bases. Per the germline V gene, CDR1 is SNHLY and CDR2 is FYNNEI. Losses at the gene ends were 4 bases for V and 10 bases for J; bases not matched to a gene: 16. This CDR3 region has 17 residues. CDR3 DNA sequence: TGTGCCAGCAGTGGAGGAAGGACAGGCCGGAGTCAGTCACCCCTCCACTTT. It yields the protein CASSGGRTGRSQSPLHF.

The rearrangement joins TRBV6-2 or TRBV6-3 to TRBJ1-2; 8 bases fit TRBD1. Trimming removed 4 bases from V and 8 bases from J; junction bases left unmatched: 6. This CDR3 spans 13 amino acids. The V gene's germline CDR1 is MNHEY and CDR2 SVGEGT. CDR3: CASSWDRKEGYTF. The DNA of the CDR3 is TGTGCCAGCAGTTGGGACAGGAAGGAGGGCTACACCTTC.

The CDR3 DNA is TGTGCCAGCAGCCTTGTCGGAGAGGGGGATAACTATGGCTACACCTTC. It encodes CASSLVGEGDNYGYTF. The chain is built from TRBV5-4 and TRBJ1-2, with a possible D match to TRBD1 (6 bases). CDR3 size: 16 residues. The V end was cut by 4 bases, the J end by 1 base, with 17 bases between. CDR1 and CDR2 (germline): SGHNT, YYREEE (reference sequence).

V gene TRBV9 combines with J gene TRBJ2-1; possibly TRBD2 for D (5 bases). The germline V gene encodes CDR1 SGDLS and CDR2 YYNGEE. This CDR3 is built from 15 residues. V was cut by 0 bases and J by 5 bases, with 12 bases left in between. CDR3 coding DNA: TGTGCCAGCAGCGTAGCGCCGAAGGGAGACAATGAGCAGTTCTTC. This codes for CASSVAPKGDNEQFF.

The rearrangement joins TRBV2 to TRBJ1-3; 9 nucleotides line up with TRBD1. The CDR3 extends over 16 amino acids. In germline, CDR1 is SNHLY, CDR2 FYNNEI. V gave up 7 bases and J gave up 8 bases; unmatched junction bases: 15. CDR3 residues: CASIGMRDRDQYTIYF. The CDR3 DNA reads as TGTGCCAGCATCGGGATGCGGGACAGGGATCAATACACCATATATTTT.

The V and J genes are TRBV5-1 and TRBJ1-2, with TRBD1 as a possible D gene (6 bases). Trimming took off 5 bases at V and 2 bases at J, with 10 bases between the two ends. The CDR3 has 13 residues. From germline, CDR1 is SGHRS and CDR2 YFSETQ. CDR3 region: CASSSQGNYGYTF. As DNA, the CDR3 is TGCGCCAGCAGTTCCCAGGGGAACTATGGCTACACCTTC.

The DNA for the CDR3 is TGTGCCAGCAGCGTAGGCGGGTGGTCGGGGGGCCGCTCAAATGAGCAGTTCTTC. Translation gives CASSVGGWSGGRSNEQFF. This chain joins TRBV9 and TRBJ2-1; a weak D match, TRBD2 (7 bases). CDR1 SGDLS and CDR2 YYNGEE come from the germline V gene. This CDR3 is 18 amino acids long. Deletions cut 0 bases from V and 7 bases from J, with 23 bases between.

The chain joins TRBV30 to TRBJ1-2; 8 bases agree with TRBD1. Germline CDR1 GTSNPN, CDR2 SVGIG (reference sequence). This CDR3 has 15 residues. V was pared by 1 base and J by 0 bases, with 4 bases of the junction left unmatched. CDR3 amino acids: CAWSGTGLANYGYTF. CDR3 in DNA: TGTGCCTGGAGTGGGACAGGGCTAGCTAACTATGGCTACACCTTC.

This clone was observed a handful of times. The J gene is TRBJ2-5, the V gene TRBV27; 9 bases are a match to TRBD2. CDR3 size: 16 residues. The V gene's germline CDR1 is MNHEY and CDR2 SMNVEV (reference sequence). V dropped 3 bases and J dropped 3; count of bases not matched to a gene: 8. CDR3: CASSFRSGGSKETQYF. The CDR3 nucleotides are TGTGCCAGCAGTTTTCGAAGCGGGGGGTCAAAAGAGACCCAGTACTTC.

This chain links TRBV29-1 with TRBJ1-1; D is undetermined. V lost 2 bases and J lost 8, with 9 bases in between. Germline CDR1 is SQVTM and CDR2 is ANQGSEA. This CDR3 comprises 11 residues. CDR3 sequence (DNA): TGCAGCGTTGAACGATGGGCGGAAGCTTTCTTT. This gives the protein CSVERWAEAFF.

The V call is TRBV28, the J call TRBJ1-5; TRBD1 is a possible D gene (6 bases). Per germline, CDR1 MDHEN and CDR2 SYDVKM. V lost 5 bases and J 2 bases, leaving 10 bases between the germline ends. The CDR3 loop spans 14 amino acids. The CDR3 DNA reads as TGTGCCAGCAGTCGCAGGGGCGGCAATCAGCCCCAGCATTTT. This encodes CASSRRGGNQPQHF.

This clone appeared a few times. V is TRBV14 and J is TRBJ2-1, with TRBD1 as a possible D gene (5 bases). Trimming shortened V by 1 base and J by 15 bases, and 13 bases separated the two germline ends. The CDR3 contains 12 residues. Germline V lookup: CDR1 SGHDN, CDR2 FVKESK. CDR3 sequence: CASSQATGRGFF. CDR3 in DNA: TGTGCCAGCAGCCAAGCTACAGGACGAGGGTTCTTC.

The genes are TRBV7-3 and TRBJ2-5; TRBD2 aligns across 11 bases. Germline trimming cut 5 bases from V and 5 bases from J; bases unmatched to any gene: 10. There are 16 residues in the CDR3. Germline V gives CDR1 SGHTA, CDR2 FQGTGA. For the CDR3, the DNA is TGTGCCAGCAGCCACTCCTGGACTAGCGGGCCGGAGACCCAGTACTTC. Encoded protein: CASSHSWTSGPETQYF.

The J gene is TRBJ2-5, the V gene TRBV19; D may be TRBD2 (5 bases). The CDR3 has 21 residues. Deletions cut 3 bases from V and 1 base from J, with 30 bases between. CDR1 is LNHDA and CDR2 is SQIVND in the germline V gene (reference sequence). CDR3 protein: CASSIKGQVGRLAGSQETQYF. Here the CDR3 DNA reads TGTGCCAGTAGTATTAAGGGCCAGGTAGGACGCCTAGCTGGCTCCCAAGAGACCCAGTACTTC.

The chain carries TRBV4-2 and TRBJ2-2; D is perhaps TRBD2 (5 bases). There are 17 residues in the CDR3. V gave up 0 bases and J gave up 3 bases, with 14 bases separating them. CDR1 LGHNA and CDR2 YNFKEQ come from the germline V gene. In DNA, the CDR3 is TGTGCCAGCAGCCAAGATTCCAGCGGAGCACACACCGGGGAGCTGTTTTTT. It is translated as CASSQDSSGAHTGELFF.

The rearrangement uses TRBV19 and TRBJ1-5, with D maybe TRBD1 (6 bases). This CDR3 has 16 residues. Per germline, CDR1 LNHDA and CDR2 SQIVND (reference sequence). The V end lost 0 bases, the J end lost 5 bases, and 14 bases lay between the germline ends. CDR3 sequence (DNA): TGTGCCAGTAGTATAGATCCCAGGGGAATCGATCAGCCCCAGCATTTT. Its translation: CASSIDPRGIDQPQHF. Looking up the rest from reference TRBV19 and TRBJ1-5 gives the full variable domain: DGGITQSPKYLFRKEGQNVTLSCEQNLNHDAMYWYRQDPGQGLRLIYYSQIVNDFQKGDIAEGYSVSREKKESFPLTVTSAQKNPTAFYLCASSIDPRGIDQPQHFGDGTRLSIL.

The rearrangement uses TRBV3-1 (or the pseudogene TRBV3-2) and TRBJ1-1; a possible D gene is TRBD1 (5 bases). Germline V gene data show CDR1 as LGHDT and CDR2 as YNNKEL (reference sequence). The V and J ends lost 1 base and 0 bases respectively, with 18 bases between them. The CDR3 runs 18 residues. CDR3 DNA sequence: TGTGCCAGCAGCCAAGCCCAACACCGGGGGGGGGTGAACACTGAAGCTTTCTTT. Translated: CASSQAQHRGGVNTEAFF.

This chain uses TRBV6-5 with TRBJ1-1; D call uncertain. V was shortened by 6 bases and J by 4 bases, with 15 bases between the two germline ends. CDR3 size: 14 residues. Germline CDR1 MNHEY, CDR2 SVGAGI. The CDR3 coding sequence is TGTGCCAGCAGCCGACCTGAAGGAGGCACTGAAGCTTTCTTT. It is translated as CASSRPEGGTEAFF.